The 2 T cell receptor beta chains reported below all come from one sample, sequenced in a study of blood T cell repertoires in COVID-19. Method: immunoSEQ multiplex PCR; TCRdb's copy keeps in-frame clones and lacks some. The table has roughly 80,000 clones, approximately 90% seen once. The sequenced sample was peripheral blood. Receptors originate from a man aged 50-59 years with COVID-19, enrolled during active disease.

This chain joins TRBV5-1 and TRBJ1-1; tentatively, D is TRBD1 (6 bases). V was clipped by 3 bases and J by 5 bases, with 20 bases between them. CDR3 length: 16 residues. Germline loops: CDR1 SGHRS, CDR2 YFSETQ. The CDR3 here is CASSSNYRAVRTEAFF. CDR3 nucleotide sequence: TGCGCCAGCAGCTCAAATTACAGGGCGGTAAGGACTGAAGCTTTCTTT.

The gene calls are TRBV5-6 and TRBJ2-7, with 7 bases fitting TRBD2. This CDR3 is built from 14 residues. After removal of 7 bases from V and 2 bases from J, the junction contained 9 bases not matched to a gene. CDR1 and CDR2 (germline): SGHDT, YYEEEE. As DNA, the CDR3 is TGTGCCAGCTTGCTAGCGGAGAACCCCTACGAGCAGTACTTC. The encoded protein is CASLLAENPYEQYF.